These T cell receptor beta chains were read from a single sample in a study of a mutant IDH1 vaccine in newly diagnosed glioma. The table came from immunoSEQ multiplex PCR; TCRdb's copy has only in-frame clones and leaves some out. The table shows some 95,000 clones, with about four fifths occurring only once. The sample here was PBMCs, taken from a glioma patient treated with radiotherapy, temozolomide or both. The source of these receptors is a man aged 40-50 years with glioma. Both conserved end residues are part of each CDR3. Each record gives: clone size, D gene, V gene, J gene, CDR3 protein, CDR3 DNA. D genes are given only for firm matches. Size values are once, few and many counts, or a class for expanded clones, and some rows have none.

NA	TRBD1	TRBV19	TRBJ1-1	CASRVDRATNTEAFF	TGTGCCAGTAGAGTGGACAGGGCCACTAACACTGAAGCTTTCTTT
NA	NA	TRBV7-3	TRBJ1-1	CASSLLGSGTEAFF	TGTGCCAGCAGCTTATTGGGGTCGGGCACTGAAGCTTTCTTT
NA	NA	TRBV9	TRBJ1-1	CASSVAGSEAFF	TGTGCCAGCAGCGTAGCGGGCAGTGAAGCTTTCTTT
NA	TRBD1	TRBV6-6	TRBJ2-7	CASRPGQGWYEQYF	TGTGCCAGCAGGCCGGGACAGGGGTGGTACGAGCAGTACTTC
NA	TRBD1	TRBV19	TRBJ2-7	CASSMGQASSYEQYF	TGTGCCAGTAGTATGGGACAGGCCAGCTCCTACGAGCAGTACTTC
NA	NA	TRBV5-4	TRBJ1-1	CASSQDRGREAFF	TGCGCCAGCAGCCAAGATCGTGGCCGGGAAGCTTTCTTT
NA	NA	TRBV4-1	TRBJ1-2	CASSQSQGTYGYTF	TGCGCCAGCAGCCAATCTCAGGGCACCTATGGCTACACCTTC
NA	NA	TRBV11-2	TRBJ2-5	CASSLVGRETQYF	TGTGCCAGCAGCTTAGTAGGTCGGGAGACCCAGTACTTC
NA	TRBD2	TRBV7-8	TRBJ2-2	CASSKMASGGANTGELFF	TGTGCCAGCAGCAAAATGGCTAGCGGGGGAGCGAACACCGGGGAGCTGTTTTTT
NA	NA	TRBV28	TRBJ2-4	CASSLIPGKNIQYF	TGTGCCAGCAGTTTAATCCCCGGCAAAAACATTCAGTACTTC
NA	TRBD2	TRBV4-2	TRBJ2-1	CASSQDQFHSGLLPYNEQFF	TGTGCCAGCAGCCAAGATCAATTTCATTCGGGACTACTACCCTACAATGAGCAGTTCTTC
NA	NA	TRBV9	TRBJ2-1	CASSVEVGVKNEQFF	TGTGCCAGCAGCGTAGAAGTGGGGGTGAAAAATGAGCAGTTCTTC
NA	NA	TRBV9	TRBJ2-2	CASSSTNWGAGELFF	TGTGCCAGCAGCTCCACAAATTGGGGCGCCGGGGAGCTGTTTTTT
once	TRBD2	TRBV7-2	TRBJ2-7	CASTKQASGTLGEQYF	TGTGCCAGCACCAAGCAAGCTAGCGGGACCCTCGGCGAGCAGTACTTC
once	NA	TRBV7-6	TRBJ1-4	CASSLGGYGATNEKLFF	TGTGCCAGCAGCTTAGGGGGATACGGTGCAACTAATGAAAAACTGTTTTTT
NA	NA	TRBV6-1	TRBJ2-3	CASSEVLVTDTQYF	TGTGCCAGCAGTGAAGTGTTAGTCACAGATACGCAGTATTTT
NA	NA	TRBV7-2	TRBJ2-6	CASSPGGSGANVLTF	TGTGCCAGCAGCCCCGGGGGCTCTGGGGCCAACGTCCTGACTTTC
NA	NA	TRBV19	TRBJ2-7	CASSIGRGTVEQYF	TGTGCCAGTAGTATCGGACGGGGGACGGTGGAGCAGTACTTC
NA	NA	TRBV18	TRBJ2-3	CASSITSSTDTQYF	TGTGCCAGCTCAATTACTTCCAGCACAGATACGCAGTATTTT
few	NA	TRBV27	TRBJ1-2	CASSLQGPGGYTF	TGTGCCAGCAGCCTACAGGGTCCTGGGGGCTACACCTTC
NA	NA	TRBV4-2	TRBJ2-1	CASSPKPGEQFF	TGTGCCAGCAGCCCCAAGCCGGGGGAGCAGTTCTTC
NA	TRBD1	TRBV27	TRBJ2-7	CASSLLGQSSYEQYF	TGTGCCAGCAGTTTACTGGGACAGAGCTCCTACGAGCAGTACTTC
NA	NA	TRBV28	TRBJ2-3	CATLEGGTDTQYF	TGTGCCACACTCGAGGGGGGGACAGATACGCAGTATTTT
NA	TRBD1	TRBV6-5	TRBJ2-1	CASSYSAGGHNEQFF	TGTGCCAGCAGTTACTCGGCAGGGGGCCACAATGAGCAGTTCTTC
NA	NA	TRBV5-6	TRBJ2-5	CASSLARAGYQETQYF	TGTGCCAGCAGCTTGGCCCGGGCAGGGTACCAAGAGACCCAGTACTTC
NA	TRBD2	TRBV2	TRBJ2-2	CASSGAAGVGTGELFF	TGTGCCAGCAGTGGCGCAGCGGGAGTTGGGACCGGGGAGCTGTTTTTT
few	NA	TRBV19	TRBJ2-2	CASSLEMAGFTGELFF	TGTGCCAGTAGTCTAGAAATGGCGGGTTTTACCGGGGAGCTGTTTTTT
NA	NA	TRBV5-6	TRBJ1-5	CASSLGRAFNQPQHF	TGTGCCAGCAGCTTAGGCAGGGCTTTCAATCAGCCCCAGCATTTT
NA	NA	TRBV9	TRBJ2-1	CASSGGGTNNEQFF	TGTGCCAGCAGCGGTGGGGGGACGAACAATGAGCAGTTCTTC
NA	TRBD1	TRBV10-3	TRBJ1-4	CAISGNRWPGQGNEKLFF	TGTGCCATCAGTGGAAATCGATGGCCGGGACAGGGAAATGAAAAACTGTTTTTT
NA	TRBD2	TRBV27	TRBJ2-7	CASIPLGTAGTSGKWGEQYF	TGTGCCAGCATCCCATTGGGGACGGCCGGGACTAGCGGGAAGTGGGGCGAGCAGTACTTC
NA	NA	TRBV4-3	TRBJ2-3	CASSQEGPTDTQYF	TGCGCCAGCAGCCAAGAGGGGCCGACAGATACGCAGTATTTT
NA	TRBD1	TRBV9	TRBJ1-2	CASSTGTAEYGYTF	TGTGCCAGCAGCACAGGGACAGCCGAATATGGCTACACCTTC
NA	TRBD1	TRBV5-6	TRBJ1-4	CASSPGTGGRDEKLFF	TGTGCCAGCAGTCCCGGGACAGGGGGCCGAGATGAAAAACTGTTTTTT
NA	NA	TRBV9	TRBJ2-5	CASSVSVAPGETQYF	TGTGCCAGCAGCGTTTCAGTCGCGCCCGGGGAGACCCAGTACTTC
NA	NA	TRBV29-1	TRBJ2-1	CSVADNEQFF	TGCAGCGTGGCGGACAATGAGCAGTTCTTC
NA	NA	TRBV7-2	TRBJ1-5	CASDRGGGRKQPQHF	TGTGCCAGCGACCGGGGAGGAGGGAGAAAACAGCCCCAGCATTTT
NA	TRBD1	TRBV5-1	TRBJ1-4	CASSLRGQGQSLNEKLFF	TGCGCCAGCAGCCTCCGTGGACAGGGGCAGTCTCTTAATGAAAAACTGTTTTTT
NA	TRBD2	TRBV11-2	TRBJ2-5	CASSRGVETQYF	TGTGCCAGCAGCCGGGGGGTGGAGACCCAGTACTTC
NA	TRBD1	TRBV5-1	TRBJ1-4	CASSSRGTGNEKLFF	TGCGCCAGCAGCTCCCGTGGGACAGGGAACGAAAAACTGTTTTTT
NA	TRBD1	TRBV27	TRBJ1-6	CASSLDRGNNSPLHF	TGTGCCAGCAGCTTGGACAGGGGTAATAATTCACCCCTCCACTTT
NA	NA	TRBV15	TRBJ2-7	CATSSRPRLDYEQYF	TGTGCCACCAGCAGCCGACCGAGACTGGACTACGAGCAGTACTTC
NA	TRBD2	TRBV7-7	TRBJ2-2	CASTPGGNGELFF	TGTGCTAGCACCCCGGGAGGGAACGGGGAGCTGTTTTTT
many	TRBD1	TRBV19	TRBJ1-5	CASSGSRTGGSQPQHF	TGTGCCAGTAGTGGCTCTAGGACAGGGGGGAGTCAGCCCCAGCATTTT
NA	NA	TRBV6-1	TRBJ2-7	CASSELSYSYEQYF	TGTGCCAGCAGTGAACTCAGTTACTCCTACGAGCAGTACTTC
NA	NA	TRBV5-3	TRBJ1-5	CARSLDGAQPQHF	TGTGCCAGAAGCTTGGACGGCGCACAGCCCCAGCATTTT
NA	TRBD2	TRBV19	TRBJ2-3	CASSLTGTSSSDTQYF	TGTGCCAGTAGTTTAACCGGGACTAGCTCTTCAGATACGCAGTATTTT
NA	NA	TRBV5-4	TRBJ1-1	CASSGGQLNTEAFF	TGTGCCAGCAGCGGAGGACAGTTGAACACTGAAGCTTTCTTT
NA	NA	TRBV4-3	TRBJ1-1	CASSQGETWGEAFF	TGCGCCAGCAGCCAAGGGGAGACCTGGGGTGAAGCTTTCTTT
NA	NA	TRBV5-4	TRBJ2-5	CASSPLITQETQYF	TGTGCCAGCAGCCCCCTCATAACGCAAGAGACCCAGTACTTC
NA	TRBD1	TRBV6-5	TRBJ2-7	CASRKTSGGEQYF	TGTGCCAGCAGAAAAACTTCAGGGGGCGAGCAGTACTTC
NA	TRBD1	TRBV11-2	TRBJ2-1	CASSLRQGASNEQFF	TGTGCCAGCAGCCTTAGGCAGGGGGCTAGCAATGAGCAGTTCTTC